The 29 T cell receptor beta chains below were found in one sample sequenced in a study of identical twins. TCRdb redid the calling of the 5' RACE reads with MiXCR, one entry per CDR3 protein. The sample lists some 760,000 distinct CDR3 sequences, 18% occurring once. These data were likewise used in another study, on T cells expressing NK-cell markers.

The source material was PBMCs. These receptors were collected from a woman under 30 in good health.

V is TRBV11-1 and J is TRBJ2-7; D may be TRBD1 (5 bases). The germline V gene encodes CDR1 SGHAT and CDR2 FQDESV (reference sequence). Trimming cost V 5 bases and J 1 base, with 15 bases left between them. CDR3 length: 15 residues. The CDR3 DNA reads as TGTGCCAGCAGCGTGGGGCTGGTGTCGTCCTACGAGCAGTACTTC. Its translation is CASSVGLVSSYEQYF.

This clonotype was detected a few times. The chain employs TRBV18 and TRBJ2-7, with D possibly TRBD1 on 7 matching bases. The CDR3 runs 12 residues. With 6 bases removed from V and 4 bases from J, the gap between germline ends came to 10 bases. Germline CDR1 reads KGHSH; CDR2 reads LQKENI. CDR3 sequence (DNA): TGTGCCAGCTCCAGGGGGGAATACGAGCAGTACTTC. This sequence encodes CASSRGEYEQYF.

The rearrangement joins TRBV12-3 or TRBV12-4 to TRBJ2-4, with 9 nucleotides matching TRBD1. The CDR3 covers 15 residues. V was pared by 4 bases and J by 8 bases, with 9 bases of the junction left unmatched. DNA of the CDR3: TGTGCCAGCAGTTCTCTGGGGACAGGGCAGGACATTCAGTACTTC. It yields the protein CASSSLGTGQDIQYF.

This chain links TRBV12-3 or TRBV12-4 with TRBJ2-5; D uncertain. This CDR3 is 16 amino acids long. The V end lost 3 bases, the J end lost 2 bases, and 16 bases lay between the germline ends. CDR3 sequence: CASSLDHRTRQETQYF. The CDR3 region has the DNA TGTGCCAGCAGTTTGGACCACAGAACCCGACAAGAGACCCAGTACTTC.

The chain joins TRBV12-3 or TRBV12-4 to TRBJ2-3; the match to TRBD2 covers 10 bases. The CDR3 loop spans 15 amino acids. Germline trimming cut 4 bases from V and 3 bases from J; bases unmatched to any gene: 4. This chain's CDR3 is CASSSGLAETDTQYF. The CDR3, as DNA: TGTGCCAGCAGTTCCGGACTAGCGGAAACAGATACGCAGTATTTT.

The table lists this clonotype with a few counts. The rearrangement links TRBV7-6 to TRBJ1-2; tentatively, D is TRBD1 (5 bases). V was trimmed by 2 bases and J by 8 bases, leaving 12 bases between them. CDR1 and CDR2 from the germline V gene are SGHVS and FNYEAQ. This CDR3 region has 13 residues. The CDR3 here is CASSLRQGVGYTF. The CDR3 DNA reads TGTGCCAGCAGCTTAAGGCAGGGCGTGGGCTACACCTTC.

CDR3 bases: TGTGCCAGCTCCTGGGGGGGACAGGGCATCAATGAGCAGTTCTTC. Its protein is CASSWGGQGINEQFF. The chain joins TRBV11-3 to TRBJ2-1; TRBD1 agrees at 9 bases. The CDR3 runs to 15 residues. J lost 6 bases, V lost 8 bases, and 11 bases had no gene match. Per the germline V gene, CDR1 is SGHNT and CDR2 is YENEEA.

The chain employs TRBV4-3 and TRBJ2-3; 7 bases agree with TRBD1. The CDR3 length is 15 residues. Germline values: CDR1 LGHNA, CDR2 YSLEER. Germline trimming cut 2 bases from V and 3 bases from J; bases unmatched to any gene: 5. The CDR3 nucleotides read TGCGCCAGCAGCCAAACCAGGGGGTGGACAGATACGCAGTATTTT. Its translation: CASSQTRGWTDTQYF.

The DNA for the CDR3 is TGTGCCAGCAGCTCCCCCCTCTCGGGGGCATCCTACAATGAGCAGTTCTTC. Its protein product is CASSSPLSGASYNEQFF. The chain employs TRBV7-9 and TRBJ2-1; the D gene could be TRBD1 or TRBD2 (6 bases each). CDR3 size: 17 residues. Germline V gives CDR1 SEHNR, CDR2 FQNEAQ (reference sequence). The V end was cut by 4 bases, the J end by 1 base, with 17 bases between.

This rearrangement joins TRBV12-3 or TRBV12-4 to TRBJ2-7, with 12 bases matching TRBD2. Trimming at V came to 6 bases and at J to 3 bases, leaving 9 bases not matched to a gene. The CDR3 loop spans 16 amino acids. The CDR3 loop reads CASSQRLAGVYYEQYF. As DNA, the CDR3 is TGTGCCAGCAGCCAAAGACTAGCGGGGGTCTACTACGAGCAGTACTTC.

The sample holds a few counts of this clonotype. The V call is TRBV7-9, the J call TRBJ2-3; 7 bases line up with TRBD2. This CDR3 is 15 amino acids long. The junction had 4 bases not matched to a gene; V was cut back by 0 bases and J by 4 bases. Germline lookup yields CDR1 SEHNR and CDR2 FQNEAQ (reference sequence). The CDR3: CASSLARGGADTQYF. The DNA for the CDR3 is TGTGCCAGCAGCTTAGCACGCGGGGGAGCAGATACGCAGTATTTT.

This clonotype was seen ten or more times. This chain connects TRBV5-6 to TRBJ1-2; D unresolved. The CDR3 has 14 residues. Trimming removed 4 bases from V and 4 bases from J, with 14 bases in between. The germline V gene has CDR1 SGHDT and CDR2 YYEEEE. Here the CDR3 DNA reads TGTGCCAGCAGCCCGCCCGTCCAACTCTATGGCTACACCTTC. Translation gives CASSPPVQLYGYTF.

In its sample, this clonotype was seen a few times. The chain links TRBV5-1 to TRBJ1-2; D gene unclear. The CDR3 length is 14 residues. V was pared by 3 bases and J by 7 bases, with 16 bases between. Germline assignment: CDR1 SGHRS and CDR2 YFSETQ. CDR3 sequence (DNA): TGCGCCAGCAGCTATTCCGGGAGTAATCGTGGCTACACCTTC. Residues: CASSYSGSNRGYTF.

There are a few counts of this clonotype. The chain recombines TRBV18 with TRBJ1-1; D is possibly TRBD1 (5 bases). The germline V and J ends were trimmed by 6 bases and 3 bases, with 14 bases remaining between them. Per the germline V gene, CDR1 is KGHSH and CDR2 is LQKENI. The CDR3 is made up of 14 amino acids. CDR3 bases: TGTGCCAGCTCCCGGAGAAGGGGAGACACTGAAGCTTTCTTT. This translates into CASSRRRGDTEAFF. The complete variable domain, with remaining parts taken from reference TRBV18 and TRBJ1-1, reads NAGVMQNPRHLVRRRGQEARLRCSPMKGHSHVYWYRQLPEEGLKFMVYLQKENIIDESGMPKERFSAEFPKEGPSILRIQQVVRGDSAAYFCASSRRRGDTEAFFGQGTRLTVV.

The gene calls are TRBV20-1 and TRBJ2-1; perhaps TRBD1 as D (6 bases). Trimming stripped 5 bases from V and 10 bases from J, with 15 bases between. CDR1 is DFQATT and CDR2 is SNEGSKA in the germline V gene (reference sequence). The CDR3 is 12 residues long. The CDR3 DNA is TGCAGTGCTGGAAAAGACAGGACCGAGCAGTTCTTC. This translates into CSAGKDRTEQFF.

The V gene is TRBV5-1, the J gene TRBJ2-5; 9 bases map to TRBD1. The length of the CDR3 is 15 residues. With 4 bases clipped from V and 4 bases from J, the junction kept 8 bases outside the gene matches. Germline CDR1 and CDR2: SGHRS and YFSETQ. The CDR3: CASSAGQGGGETQYF. The CDR3 bases are TGCGCCAGCAGCGCGGGACAGGGCGGTGGAGAGACCCAGTACTTC. Full variable domain (remainder filled in from reference TRBV5-1 and TRBJ2-5): KAGVTQTPRYLIKTRGQQVTLSCSPISGHRSVSWYQQTPGQGLQFLFEYFSETQRNKGNFPGRFSGRQFSNSRSEMNVSTLELGDSALYLCASSAGQGGGETQYFGPGTRLLVL.

The rearrangement links TRBV6-1 to TRBJ1-3; D call uncertain. This CDR3 contains 14 residues. Trimming took 3 bases from V and 4 from J, leaving 10 bases between them. Germline V gene data show CDR1 as MNHNS and CDR2 as SASEGT. The CDR3 reads CASSDTTAGNTIYF. CDR3 DNA: TGTGCCAGCAGTGACACTACAGCCGGAAACACCATATATTTT.

The chain recombines TRBV7-2 with TRBJ2-7; TRBD2 aligns across 12 bases. The V and J ends lost 8 bases and 7 bases, in that order; junction bases with no gene match: 12. The CDR3 is 15 amino acids. Germline lookup yields CDR1 SGHTA and CDR2 FQGNSA. CDR3 protein: CASAVEGLAGREQYF. The CDR3 DNA follows: TGTGCCAGCGCTGTAGAAGGACTAGCGGGGCGGGAGCAGTACTTC. Together with reference TRBV7-2 and TRBJ2-7, the CDR3 gives the full variable domain: GAGVSQSPSNKVTEKGKDVELRCDPISGHTALYWYRQSLGQGLEFLIYFQGNSAPDKSGLPSDRFSAERTGGSVSTLTIQRTQQEDSAVYLCASAVEGLAGREQYFGPGTRLTVT.

The sample holds a few counts of this clonotype. The chain carries TRBV10-3 and TRBJ1-1; the D gene is possibly TRBD1 (5 bases). V gave up 5 bases and J gave up 0 bases, with 10 bases separating them. The germline gives CDR1 ENHRY, CDR2 SYGVKD. CDR3 size: 14 residues. CDR3 loop: CAISPLGVNTEAFF. For the CDR3, the DNA is TGTGCCATCAGTCCCTTAGGGGTGAACACTGAAGCTTTCTTT.

This clonotype came up a few times. DNA for the CDR3: TGTGCCAGCACTAAGGGGGACGGTGTGAACACTGAAGCTTTCTTT. Translating it yields CASTKGDGVNTEAFF. The chain is built from TRBV6-1 and TRBJ1-1, with D possibly TRBD1 on 6 matching bases. CDR1 and CDR2 from the germline V gene are MNHNS and SASEGT. The CDR3 contains 15 residues. Trimming removed 7 bases from V and 0 bases from J, with 15 bases in between.

V and J are TRBV29-1 and TRBJ2-7; D gene uncertain. The CDR3 has 11 residues. Per germline, CDR1 SQVTM and CDR2 ANQGSEA. V gave up 6 bases and J gave up 3 bases, with 9 bases separating them. The DNA for the CDR3 is TGCAGCGTGGGCCCCTACTACGAGCAGTACTTC. Translating it yields CSVGPYYEQYF.

The gene calls are TRBV30 and TRBJ2-2; TRBD1 matches at 10 bases. Germline V CDR1 and CDR2: GTSNPN, SVGIG (reference sequence). The length of the CDR3 is 15 residues. Trimming removed 3 bases from V and 4 bases from J; junction bases left unmatched: 5. CDR3 amino acids: CAWRTGGAGTGELFF. The CDR3 coding sequence is TGTGCCTGGAGGACAGGGGGCGCGGGCACCGGGGAGCTGTTTTTT.

This clonotype was seen a handful of times. This chain connects TRBV29-1 to TRBJ2-1; D remains unclear. The CDR3 is 10 amino acids. Germline-derived CDR1 and CDR2 are SQVTM and ANQGSEA. V was clipped by 7 bases and J by 7 bases, with 8 bases between them. CDR3 DNA sequence: TGCAGCGGGCTTATTAATGAGCAGTTCTTC. It yields the protein CSGLINEQFF.

This clonotype appeared a few times. This chain links TRBV5-6 with TRBJ2-7; possibly TRBD2 for D (6 bases). CDR3 length: 13 residues. Germline V gives CDR1 SGHDT, CDR2 YYEEEE. V lost 2 bases and J lost 3, with 9 bases in between. CDR3 protein: CASSFGGDYEQYF. The CDR3 DNA follows: TGTGCCAGCAGCTTCGGGGGTGACTACGAGCAGTACTTC.

This clonotype was seen only a few times. The rearrangement uses TRBV7-9 and TRBJ2-1, with D perhaps matching TRBD1 (6 bases). The germline V gene encodes CDR1 SEHNR and CDR2 FQNEAQ (reference sequence). The CDR3 spans 13 residues. Trimming took 5 bases from V and 13 from J, leaving 18 bases between them. CDR3 protein: CASSRGQSKIQFF. The CDR3 region has the DNA TGTGCCAGCAGCCGGGGACAATCGAAGATCCAGTTCTTC.

The chain has TRBV6-5 and TRBJ2-5; no reliable D call. The V end lost 4 bases, the J end lost 1 base, and 10 bases lay between the germline ends. The germline CDR1 and CDR2 sequences are MNHEY and SVGAGI. This CDR3 has 14 residues. The DNA for the CDR3 is TGTGCCAGCAGTTCGTCAACAGTCCAAGAGACCCAGTACTTC. This encodes CASSSSTVQETQYF.

The chain is built from TRBV5-1 and TRBJ2-1; 14 positions agree with TRBD2. CDR3 length: 15 amino acids. Germline V gives CDR1 SGHRS, CDR2 YFSETQ. Germline trimming cut 5 bases from V and 6 bases from J; bases unmatched to any gene: 4. CDR3 protein: CASRTTSGGGNEQFF. The CDR3 nucleotides are TGCGCCAGCAGAACGACTAGCGGGGGGGGCAATGAGCAGTTCTTC.

The chain has TRBV20-1 and TRBJ2-7, with TRBD2 identical over 7 bases. Germline CDR1 and CDR2: DFQATT and SNEGSKA (reference sequence). V gave up 5 bases and J gave up 2 bases; unmatched junction bases: 3. This CDR3 is built from 12 residues. DNA of the CDR3: TGCAGTGCTCGTCGGGAGGCCTACGAGCAGTACTTC. Translating it yields CSARREAYEQYF.

The chain carries TRBV10-3 and TRBJ2-7; 13 nucleotides line up with TRBD2. V gave up 3 bases and J gave up 5 bases; unmatched junction bases: 7. CDR3 size: 16 residues. CDR1 ENHRY and CDR2 SYGVKD come from the germline V gene. The CDR3 loop is CAISDPGLAGAHEQYF. CDR3 bases: TGTGCCATCAGTGACCCTGGACTAGCGGGAGCTCACGAGCAGTACTTC.